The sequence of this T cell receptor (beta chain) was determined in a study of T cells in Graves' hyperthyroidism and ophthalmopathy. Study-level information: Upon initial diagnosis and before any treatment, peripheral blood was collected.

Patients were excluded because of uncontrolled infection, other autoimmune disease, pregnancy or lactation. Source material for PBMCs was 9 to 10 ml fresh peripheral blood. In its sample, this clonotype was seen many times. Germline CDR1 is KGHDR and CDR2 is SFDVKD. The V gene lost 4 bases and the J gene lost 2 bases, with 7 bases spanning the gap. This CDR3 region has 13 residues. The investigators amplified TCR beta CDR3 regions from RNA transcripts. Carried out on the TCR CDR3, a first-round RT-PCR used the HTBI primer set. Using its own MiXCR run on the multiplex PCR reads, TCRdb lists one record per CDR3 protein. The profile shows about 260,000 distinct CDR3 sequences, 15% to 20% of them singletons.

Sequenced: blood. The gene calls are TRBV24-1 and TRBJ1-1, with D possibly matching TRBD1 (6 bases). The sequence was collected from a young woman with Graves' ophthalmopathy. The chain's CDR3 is CATSEQGNTEAFF. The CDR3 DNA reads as TGTGCCACCAGTGAACAGGGTAACACTGAAGCTTTCTTT.